In its sample, the clone carrying this T cell receptor beta chain was seen once. In the study's own analysis: The authors estimated nucleated cell counts from reference gene primer amplification. Using immunoSEQ multiplex PCR, the repertoire was profiled, and TCRdb retains in-frame clones only, with some absent. Clone size and V and J calls were adopted from that table, with D and trimming inferred from the DNA. The repertoire has approximately 220,000 clones, about 86% of them found once; the top ten carry approximately 7.4%. The CDR3 covers 14 residues. V was pared by 2 bases and J by 6 bases, with 3 bases of the junction left unmatched. Germline lookup yields CDR1 ENHRY and CDR2 SYGVKD. The data originate from a study of blood T cell repertoires in COVID-19. Study-wide background: Specimens from acute and convalescent COVID-19 originated in the United States, Italy and Spain. PBMCs, B-cell-depleted T cells, or T cells provided the cDNA or gDNA that made up the material.

The chain links TRBV10-3 to TRBJ2-1; 8 positions agree with TRBD1. The sequence was collected from a woman between 50 and 59 years old with acute or convalescent COVID-19. Source material: peripheral blood. CDR3 region: CAISERTGINEQFF. In DNA form, the CDR3 reads TGTGCCATCAGTGAGAGGACAGGGATCAATGAGCAGTTCTTC.